This TCR beta chain was recovered during a study of beta chain features in type 1 diabetes. Every bit of the isolated RNA underwent reverse transcription, so sequencing read expressed TCRB transcripts. Sequencing used immunoSEQ multiplex PCR; TCRdb keeps in-frame clones, though not all of them. The data contain 150,000 to 200,000 clones, about 13% of them singletons. V shed 3 bases and J shed 2 bases, with 16 bases lying between them. Germline V CDR1 and CDR2: MDHEN, SYDVKM. This CDR3 spans 16 amino acids. Sequencing used central memory CD4+ T cells from blood. The V and J genes are TRBV28 and TRBJ1-2, with D tentatively TRBD1 (6 bases). The sequence derives from a woman aged 18-29 years in good health. The CDR3 DNA follows: TGTGCCAGCAGTTTGGAGCAAGGGGGAGGGAACTATGGCTACACCTTC. Residues: CASSLEQGGGNYGYTF.